Presented here are 17 T cell receptor beta chains from one specimen sequenced in a study of T-cell reconstitution after alpha-beta-depleted transplantation in children. During its preparation, the TCRbeta library received unique molecular identifiers. TCRdb reprocessed the PCR reads with MiXCR, giving one entry per CDR3 protein. The sample has about 240,000 distinct CDR3 sequences, over 20% seen once. The specimen was PBMCs, collected before TCRalphabeta/CD19-depleted stem cell transplant. The receptors stem from a girl aged 2 to 9 with Fanconi anemia, due to receive a stem cell transplant.

The rearrangement uses TRBV7-3 and TRBJ2-1; D is ambiguous. Germline lookup yields CDR1 SGHTA and CDR2 FQGTGA. The V and J ends lost 4 bases and 8 bases respectively, with 9 bases between them. This CDR3 has 12 amino acids. The CDR3 nucleotides read TGTGCCAGCAGCTCGTATCCCGATGAGCAGTTCTTC. It translates to CASSSYPDEQFF.

This clonotype was counted ten times or more. This chain uses TRBV25-1 with TRBJ2-1; 8 positions agree with TRBD2. J gave up 2 bases and V 3 bases, and 9 bases lay outside the gene matches. Germline V CDR1 and CDR2: MGHDK, SYGVNS. The CDR3 is 17 residues long. CDR3 loop: CASSDPTSGRAYNEQFF. The CDR3 bases are TGTGCCAGCAGTGATCCCACTAGCGGACGCGCCTACAATGAGCAGTTCTTC.

This clonotype was counted only a few times. The chain has TRBV5-1 and TRBJ2-3; 10 nucleotides match TRBD2. CDR3 length equals 16 residues. Unmatched junction bases numbered 7, after V lost 1 base and J lost 5 bases. Germline V gene data show CDR1 as SGHRS and CDR2 as YFSETQ. The CDR3 sequence: CASSLMSSGGIDTQYF. The CDR3, as DNA: TGCGCCAGCAGCTTGATGTCTAGCGGGGGAATAGATACGCAGTATTTT.

On this clonotype itself: Sequence at one end of the junction differs from germline and may be a read error. The rearrangement joins TRBV20-1 to TRBJ2-5; 16 bases are a match to TRBD2. Looked up from germline, CDR1 is DFQATT and CDR2 is SNEGSKA (reference sequence). CDR3 length equals 17 residues. This chain's CDR3 is CSARGLAGGTGSETQYF. CDR3 bases: TGCAGCGCTAGGGGACTAGCGGGAGGGACGGGTTCCGAGACCCAGTACTTC.

This clonotype was observed a few times. The chain joins TRBV6-5 to TRBJ2-7; D is ambiguous. The CDR3 spans 15 residues. Germline CDR1 is MNHEY and CDR2 is SVGAGI. V shed 2 bases and J shed 5 bases, with 16 bases lying between them. The DNA for the CDR3 is TGTGCCAGCAGTTACCTCCTCAGGCCCAGCGACGAGCAGTACTTC. As protein: CASSYLLRPSDEQYF.

This clonotype was detected only a few times. The chain links TRBV5-1 to TRBJ2-2; no definite D call. The CDR3 consists of 13 residues. From germline, CDR1 is SGHRS and CDR2 YFSETQ. The V and J ends lost 4 bases and 5 bases respectively, with 9 bases between them. The CDR3 is CASSAPNTGELFF. CDR3 sequence (DNA): TGCGCCAGCAGCGCTCCAAATACCGGGGAGCTGTTTTTT.

The chain carries TRBV7-9 and TRBJ2-5, with 10 bases that match TRBD1. After removal of 7 bases from V and 7 bases from J, the junction contained 6 bases not matched to a gene. Per germline, CDR1 SEHNR and CDR2 FQNEAQ (reference sequence). The CDR3 runs to 13 residues. In DNA, the CDR3 is TGTGCCAGCACTCAGGACAGGGGGGGGACCCAGTACTTC. Its protein product is CASTQDRGGTQYF.

The genes are TRBV12-3 or TRBV12-4 and TRBJ2-7; 7 nucleotides align to TRBD1. The CDR3 spans 14 residues. V was pared by 5 bases and J by 4 bases, with 8 bases of the junction left unmatched. CDR3 region: CASSHRGSSYEQYF. The CDR3 nucleotides read TGTGCCAGCAGTCACAGGGGATCGTCGTACGAGCAGTACTTC.

The gene calls are TRBV28 and TRBJ1-5, with D possibly matching TRBD1 (5 bases). This CDR3 region has 16 residues. Trimming removed 2 bases from V and 2 bases from J, with 13 bases in between. The germline V gene has CDR1 MDHEN and CDR2 SYDVKM. The CDR3 reads CASSLQGNGGNQPQHF. CDR3 in DNA: TGTGCCAGCAGTTTACAGGGAAATGGGGGCAATCAGCCCCAGCATTTT.

This clonotype came up a few times. The V and J genes are TRBV29-1 and TRBJ1-1; 7 bases line up with TRBD1. The CDR3 totals 13 residues. V lost 6 bases to trimming and J lost 3 bases; unmatched junction nucleotides: 7. Germline CDR1 is SQVTM and CDR2 is ANQGSEA. The CDR3 loop reads CSVDFDRDTEAFF. The CDR3 coding sequence is TGCAGCGTCGACTTTGACAGGGACACTGAAGCTTTCTTT.

The chain links TRBV20-1 to TRBJ2-1; D might be TRBD2 (6 bases). Trimming removed 3 bases at V and 8 bases at J, with 11 bases between. The CDR3 has 12 residues. CDR1 is DFQATT, CDR2 SNEGSKA, per germline (reference sequence). The CDR3 region has the DNA TGCAGTGCTAGCCCCAGCGGGCATGAGCAGTTCTTC. Translating gives CSASPSGHEQFF.

This clonotype occurred a few times. This rearrangement joins TRBV6-1 to TRBJ2-2; TRBD1 or TRBD2 may be the D gene (5 bases each). Germline CDR1 reads MNHNS; CDR2 reads SASEGT. This CDR3 region has 17 residues. V dropped 5 bases and J dropped 0 bases, with 16 bases sitting between them. The CDR3 region is CASSPRLGTANTGELFF. CDR3 DNA: TGTGCCAGCAGTCCCCGATTAGGGACGGCGAACACCGGGGAGCTGTTTTTT.

This chain connects TRBV18 to TRBJ2-7; D is perhaps TRBD1 (6 bases). V gave up 6 bases and J gave up 5 bases, with 20 bases separating them. The CDR3 contains 15 residues. Germline CDR1 reads KGHSH; CDR2 reads LQKENI. CDR3 loop: CASSPIHTGNDEQYF. In DNA form, the CDR3 reads TGTGCCAGCTCCCCCATCCACACAGGGAACGACGAGCAGTACTTC.

The J gene is TRBJ2-5, the V gene TRBV11-2; a possible D gene is TRBD2 (5 bases). The CDR3 consists of 15 residues. The V and J ends lost 2 bases and 1 base respectively, with 11 bases between them. Per germline, CDR1 SGHAT and CDR2 FQNNGV. The CDR3 reads CASSLMLARQETQYF. The DNA for the CDR3 is TGTGCCAGCAGCTTAATGCTAGCCCGCCAAGAGACCCAGTACTTC.

This clonotype came up many times. This chain connects TRBV20-1 to TRBJ2-7; the D gene is possibly TRBD2 (5 bases). This CDR3 comprises 16 residues. V was cut by 3 bases and J by 0 bases, with 18 bases left in between. The germline CDR1 and CDR2 sequences are DFQATT and SNEGSKA (reference sequence). CDR3 DNA: TGCAGTGCTAGTTCGACTACCTTGGGGAGCTCCTACGAGCAGTACTTC. Protein: CSASSTTLGSSYEQYF.

As concerns this clonotype: Possible read error: a much larger clone is one base away. The chain couples TRBV29-1 to TRBJ2-1, with no clear D. There are 13 residues in the CDR3. Per the germline V gene, CDR1 is SQVTM and CDR2 is ANQGSEA. In DNA form, the CDR3 reads TGCAGCGCGACGGTGAGCTCCTACAATGTGCAGTTCTTC. As protein: CSATVSSYNVQFF.

This clonotype was seen repeatedly, ten times or more. The genes are TRBV29-1 and TRBJ2-1, with TRBD2 matching over 7 bases. J gave up 4 bases and V 3 bases, and 6 bases lay outside the gene matches. The CDR3 length is 14 residues. The germline V gene encodes CDR1 SQVTM and CDR2 ANQGSEA. This CDR3 is CSVDGRDWYNEQFF. DNA of the CDR3: TGCAGCGTTGATGGGAGGGATTGGTACAATGAGCAGTTCTTC.